This TCR beta chain was identified in a study of T cell responses to AZD1222 COVID-19 vaccine. Study results and limitations: Along spike, vaccine-associated CD4 TCRs were found throughout, with dominance at 160-218 and 743-854. The donors showed a predominance of white British ancestry and of females, with possible underestimation of clonal diversity.

The protocol was immunoSEQ multiplex PCR, while the TCRdb copy is restricted to in-frame clones and leaves out a portion. This sample has roughly 190,000 clones, with approximately 92% found just once. The CDR3 contains 14 residues. V dropped 11 bases and J dropped 2 bases, with 17 bases sitting between them. The V gene's germline CDR1 is ENHRY and CDR2 SYGVKD. This clone was found a few times. Its antigen is undetermined. The sample was peripheral blood, taken on day 0 of AZD1222 vaccination. The genes are TRBV10-3 and TRBJ2-3; tentatively, D is TRBD1 or TRBD2 (5 bases each). The clonotype was recovered from an adult in good health. The CDR3 loop reads CASLMGEATDTQYF. The CDR3 DNA is TGTGCCTCGCTCATGGGGGAAGCCACAGATACGCAGTATTTT.